The 22 T cell receptor beta chains below come from one sample, sequenced in a study of CD8+CD57+ T cells in acquired aplastic anemia. The study profiled TCR beta VDJ and CDR3 using genomic DNA as template. One entry per CDR3 protein, called by TCRdb with MiXCR from the reads. The sample consists of approximately 200,000 distinct CDR3 sequences, 54% of them appearing once. The sequenced sample was sorted CD4+, CD8+, or CD8+CD57+ T cells (not recorded which) from PBMCs. These receptors were obtained from a human donor in good health, serving as a control.

This sequence joins TRBV7-2 and TRBJ2-7; no definite D call. The CDR3 covers 13 residues. Germline V CDR1 and CDR2: SGHTA, FQGNSA. Trimming removed 6 bases from V and 3 bases from J, with 12 bases in between. The CDR3 coding sequence is TGTGCCAGCAGTTACTTAGTAGGCTACGAGCAGTACTTC. This codes for CASSYLVGYEQYF.

The chain joins TRBV6-2 or TRBV6-3 to TRBJ2-3; tentatively, D is TRBD1 or TRBD2 (5 bases each). Deletions cut 4 bases from V and 2 bases from J, with 16 bases between. Looked up from germline, CDR1 is MNHEY and CDR2 is SVGEGT. This CDR3 is built from 16 residues. CDR3: CASSFEPGTNTDTQYF. Here the CDR3 DNA reads TGTGCCAGCAGTTTTGAGCCCGGGACCAACACAGATACGCAGTATTTT.

This CDR3 reads CSARGQGSGGYTF. The CDR3 DNA follows: TGCAGTGCTAGAGGACAGGGATCCGGTGGCTACACCTTC. The rearrangement uses TRBV20-1 and TRBJ1-2; 7 nucleotides match TRBD1. Germline-derived CDR1 and CDR2 are DFQATT and SNEGSKA (reference sequence). The CDR3 covers 13 residues. J gave up 7 bases and V 1 base, and 6 bases lay outside the gene matches.

This clonotype was seen ten or more times. The chain couples TRBV6-5 to TRBJ2-5; D possibly corresponds to TRBD2 (6 bases). The CDR3 is made up of 13 amino acids. The V and J ends lost 8 bases and 4 bases respectively, with 14 bases between them. Germline CDR1 and CDR2: MNHEY and SVGAGI. DNA of the CDR3: TGTGCCAGCGGTGGGGGGTTACGAGAGACCCAGTACTTC. It specifies CASGGGLRETQYF.

The chain is built from TRBV2 and TRBJ2-3; the match to TRBD1 covers 7 bases. The junction had 2 bases not matched to a gene; V was cut back by 3 bases and J by 5 bases. Per germline, CDR1 SNHLY and CDR2 FYNNEI. The CDR3 extends over 13 amino acids. Written as DNA, the CDR3 is TGTGCCAGCAGTGAGGCAGGGGGAGATACGCAGTATTTT. It specifies CASSEAGGDTQYF. Supplemented by reference TRBV2 and TRBJ2-3, the full variable domain reads EPEVTQTPSHQVTQMGQEVILRCVPISNHLYFYWYRQILGQKVEFLVSFYNNEISEKSEIFDDQFSVERPDGSNFTLKIRSTKLEDSAMYFCASSEAGGDTQYFGPGTRLTVL.

The chain is built from TRBV24-1 and TRBJ1-2, with no clear D. V was trimmed by 2 bases and J by 14 bases, leaving 17 bases between them. The length of the CDR3 is 13 residues. Germline V gene lookup returns CDR1 KGHDR and CDR2 SFDVKD. In DNA form, the CDR3 reads TGTGCCACCAGTGATTCCTCGATCGAATTTCTAACCTTC. Its translation: CATSDSSIEFLTF.

The gene calls are TRBV2 and TRBJ2-7; 9 nucleotides agree with TRBD1. Germline CDR1 SNHLY, CDR2 FYNNEI. V lost 6 bases to trimming and J lost 2 bases; unmatched junction nucleotides: 8. The CDR3 is made up of 15 amino acids. CDR3 protein: CASSSGQGGTYEQYF. CDR3 in DNA: TGTGCCAGCAGCTCGGGACAGGGAGGAACCTACGAGCAGTACTTC. Supplemented by reference TRBV2 and TRBJ2-7, the full variable domain reads EPEVTQTPSHQVTQMGQEVILRCVPISNHLYFYWYRQILGQKVEFLVSFYNNEISEKSEIFDDQFSVERPDGSNFTLKIRSTKLEDSAMYFCASSSGQGGTYEQYFGPGTRLTVT.

The chain recombines TRBV6-5 with TRBJ2-7; D is perhaps TRBD1 or TRBD2 (5 bases each). The end of the DNA aligns better with TRBJ2-1, so the J call may be wrong. CDR3 size: 13 residues. CDR1 is MNHEY and CDR2 is SVGAGI in the germline V gene. CDR3 residues: CASSLDGTWEQFF. The CDR3 DNA sequence: TGTGCCAGCAGTCTCGACGGGACGTGGGAGCAGTTCTTC.

This clonotype was detected ten times or more. V usage is TRBV5-1 and J usage is TRBJ2-5, with D uncertain. This CDR3 spans 13 amino acids. Germline V CDR1 and CDR2: SGHRS, YFSETQ. Trimming took 4 bases from V and 1 from J, leaving 8 bases between them. CDR3 DNA: TGCGCCAGCAGCCAGACACTCCAAGAGACCCAGTACTTC. Its translation: CASSQTLQETQYF.

This clonotype has a count of ten or more. V usage is TRBV5-1 and J usage is TRBJ2-5; a possible D gene is TRBD2 (5 bases). Germline V CDR1 and CDR2: SGHRS, YFSETQ. V was clipped by 0 bases and J by 5 bases, with 11 bases between them. This CDR3 contains 14 residues. The CDR3 nucleotides read TGCGCCAGCAGCTTGGGTAGTAGAGGGGAGACCCAGTACTTC. Residues: CASSLGSRGETQYF.

This sequence joins TRBV6-6 and TRBJ1-6, with unresolved D. CDR1 and CDR2 (germline): MNHNY, SVGAGI (reference sequence). The V end was cut by 10 bases, the J end by 0 bases, with 13 bases between. The length of the CDR3 is 15 residues. Here the CDR3 DNA reads TGTGCCATCGACCAATCGGGCTCCTATAATTCACCCCTCCACTTT. It is translated as CAIDQSGSYNSPLHF.

Many counts were recorded for this clonotype. This sequence joins TRBV28 and TRBJ2-7; TRBD2 aligns across 11 bases. The J segment lost 5 bases and the V segment lost 4 bases, leaving 10 bases of the junction unmatched. The germline gives CDR1 MDHEN, CDR2 SYDVKM. This CDR3 has 16 amino acids. The CDR3: CASSSVAGGPFHEQYF. The CDR3 region has the DNA TGTGCCAGCAGTTCCGTAGCGGGGGGGCCGTTCCACGAGCAGTACTTC.

At least ten counts were recorded for this clonotype. The V and J genes are TRBV7-3 and TRBJ2-7; 7 nucleotides line up with TRBD2. V dropped 0 bases and J dropped 5; count of bases not matched to a gene: 4. The CDR3 totals 14 residues. Germline CDR1 and CDR2: SGHTA and FQGTGA. In DNA form, the CDR3 reads TGTGCCAGCAGCTTAACGGGAGGGCGGGACGAGCAGTACTTC. It yields the protein CASSLTGGRDEQYF. The whole variable domain, filled in from reference TRBV7-3 and TRBJ2-7, reads GAGVSQTPSNKVTEKGKYVELRCDPISGHTALYWYRQSLGQGPEFLIYFQGTGAADDSGLPNDRFFAVRPEGSVSTLKIQRTERGDSAVYLCASSLTGGRDEQYFGPGTRLTVT.

The V call is TRBV29-1, the J call TRBJ1-2, with 10 bases lining up with TRBD1. CDR1 and CDR2 (germline): SQVTM, ANQGSEA. The CDR3 has 13 amino acids. The V gene end was trimmed by 6 bases and the J gene end by 2 bases; junction bases not matched to a gene: 3. The CDR3 region has the DNA TGCAGCGTAGGGGACAGGGGAAACTATGGCTACACCTTC. It translates to CSVGDRGNYGYTF.

This clonotype was found a few times. The chain combines TRBV19 with TRBJ2-7; perhaps TRBD1 as D (7 bases). The CDR3 extends over 13 amino acids. Germline V gene sequence: CDR1 LNHDA, CDR2 SQIVND (reference sequence). The V gene lost 5 bases and the J gene lost 2 bases, with 10 bases spanning the gap. The CDR3 protein is CASSAGQTYEQYF. The CDR3 DNA sequence: TGTGCCAGTAGTGCGGGACAGACCTACGAGCAGTACTTC.

The chain combines TRBV6-2 or TRBV6-3 with TRBJ1-2, with 8 nucleotides matching TRBD1. Trimming at V came to 2 bases and at J to 8 bases, leaving 7 bases not matched to a gene. This CDR3 region has 14 residues. Germline CDR1 reads MNHEY; CDR2 reads SVGEGT. DNA of the CDR3: TGTGCCAGCAGTTACGGAACAGGGGGGAGCGGCTACACCTTC. This sequence encodes CASSYGTGGSGYTF.

On this clonotype itself: Just one base apart from a much larger clone, this may be a read error. As the CDR3 is not closed by the conserved phenylalanine or tryptophan, this likely results from a read error. No DNA is shown, since the ends of the CDR3 on it are uncertain; the CDR3 is the one TCRdb lists. This chain links TRBV7-6 with TRBJ2-5; TRBD2 is taken as the D call from the table, unchecked against the DNA. Germline assignment: CDR1 SGHVS and CDR2 FNYEAQ. 8 amino acids form the CDR3, both terminal residues included. CDR3 in amino acids: CASGLEAG.

This clonotype was counted many times. This chain links TRBV20-1 with TRBJ1-5; 7 nucleotides line up with TRBD1. V dropped 0 bases and J dropped 5; count of bases not matched to a gene: 7. The CDR3 totals 15 residues. Germline values: CDR1 DFQATT, CDR2 SNEGSKA (reference sequence). The CDR3 spells CSARDLGRGDQPQHF. DNA of the CDR3: TGCAGTGCTAGAGATCTGGGCAGGGGGGATCAGCCCCAGCATTTT.

This CDR3 reads CSALEQANYGYTF. CDR3 nucleotide sequence: TGCAGCGCCCTCGAGCAAGCTAACTATGGCTACACCTTC. This chain connects TRBV29-1 to TRBJ1-2; D not certain. Germline V gene sequence: CDR1 SQVTM, CDR2 ANQGSEA. The CDR3 has 13 residues. Trimming pared 7 bases from V and 0 bases from J, leaving 12 bases between.

The J gene is TRBJ2-1, the V gene TRBV15; D remains ambiguous. Deletions cut 1 base from V and 2 bases from J, with 12 bases between. From germline, CDR1 is LNHNV and CDR2 YYDKDF (reference sequence). The length of the CDR3 is 16 residues. The CDR3 DNA reads TGTGCCACCAGCAGAGTATTAGTAGATCCCTACAATGAGCAGTTCTTC. It encodes CATSRVLVDPYNEQFF.

This clonotype was counted ten times or more. V usage is TRBV2 and J usage is TRBJ1-1; possibly TRBD1 for D (6 bases). V lost 6 bases to trimming and J lost 2 bases, with 10 bases between them. Germline CDR1 SNHLY, CDR2 FYNNEI. This CDR3 has 13 amino acids. The CDR3, as DNA: TGTGCCAGCAGCGCGGACAGCAACACTGAAGCTTTCTTT. Residues: CASSADSNTEAFF.

The genes are TRBV30 and TRBJ1-1, with 11 bases fitting TRBD1. The trim removed 4 bases at V and 2 bases at J, leaving 9 bases unmatched. CDR3 length equals 16 residues. Per the germline V gene, CDR1 is GTSNPN and CDR2 is SVGIG (reference sequence). CDR3 in DNA: TGTGCCTGGACCGTCCCGGGACAGGGGGGAAACACTGAAGCTTTCTTT. Its protein is CAWTVPGQGGNTEAFF.